This TCR beta chain is drawn from a study of blood T cell repertoires in COVID-19. Study-level information: T cells, B-cell-depleted T cells, or PBMCs provided the cDNA or gDNA that served as material.

Original analysis: Reference gene primer amplification gave estimated nucleated cell counts. Sequencing used immunoSEQ multiplex PCR; TCRdb keeps in-frame clones, though not all of them. V, J and clone size were drawn from that table, and D and trimming were deduced from the DNA. The profile shows 120,000 or so clones, 88% of them singletons. This CDR3 has 18 amino acids. Trimming took 3 bases from V and 7 from J, leaving 23 bases between them. Germline values: CDR1 SGDLS, CDR2 YYNGEE. This chain joins TRBV9 and TRBJ1-6, with a weak D call TRBD1 (6 bases). Sequences were obtained from peripheral blood. The receptor was isolated from a woman in her fifties or sixties with acute or convalescent COVID-19. CDR3 protein: CASSASKGGTQRNSPLHF. The CDR3, as DNA: TGTGCCAGCAGCGCCTCAAAGGGGGGGACCCAGAGAAATTCACCCCTCCACTTT.